Each of the 18 T cell receptor beta chains below was sequenced from the same sample in a study of vaccination and CD4 T cells after COVID-19. Their antigens remain unidentified. Treatment indicated: approximately 9-day PBMC culture with coronavirus spike peptide pools or control peptides (ViraFEST assay). Collection of the unexposed donor's CD4+ T cells took place before the COVID-19 pandemic (2011-2018). Sequencing of the DNA from cultured CD4+ T cells was carried out with the Oncomine TCR Beta short-read assay. TCRdb re-analysed the PCR reads in MiXCR, keeping a single row per CDR3 protein. There are about 9,500 distinct CDR3 sequences in the sample; about half occur only once, and 24% lies in the top ten. Material: CD4+ T cells from blood, cultured in vitro. These receptors originate from a human donor in good health.

This clonotype has only a few counts. This sequence joins TRBV7-9 and TRBJ1-2, with 7 nucleotides matching TRBD1. The ends lost 5 bases at V and 4 bases at J; junction bases unmatched: 16. Germline CDR1 is SEHNR and CDR2 is FQNEAQ (reference sequence). The CDR3 length is 17 residues. The CDR3 is CASSESNPGQLIYGYTF. The CDR3 nucleotides are TGTGCCAGCAGCGAATCGAACCCGGGACAGCTGATCTATGGCTACACCTTC.

V is TRBV30 and J is TRBJ1-5; unclear D gene. Germline loops: CDR1 GTSNPN, CDR2 SVGIG (reference sequence). The CDR3 contains 15 residues. V was trimmed by 1 base and J by 0 bases, leaving 10 bases between them. The CDR3: CAWSAEGSSNQPQHF. The CDR3 nucleotides are TGTGCCTGGAGTGCGGAGGGCAGTAGCAATCAGCCCCAGCATTTT.

This clonotype was picked up a small number of times. V is TRBV5-4 and J is TRBJ1-2, with D uncertain. This CDR3 spans 14 amino acids. The V end lost 4 bases, the J end lost 9 bases, and 19 bases lay between the germline ends. Looked up from germline, CDR1 is SGHNT and CDR2 is YYREEE (reference sequence). CDR3 sequence: CASSLGPLGSSYTF. CDR3 DNA: TGTGCCAGCAGCCTAGGACCCCTTGGGTCCAGCTACACCTTC. The full variable domain, rest sourced from reference TRBV5-4 and TRBJ1-2, is ETGVTQSPTHLIKTRGQQVTLRCSSQSGHNTVSWYQQALGQGPQFIFQYYREEENGRGNFPPRFSGLQFPNYSSELNVNALELDDSALYLCASSLGPLGSSYTFGSGTRLTVV.

This chain joins TRBV6-2 or TRBV6-3 and TRBJ2-3; 7 bases fit TRBD2. J gave up 2 bases and V 7 bases, and 18 bases lay outside the gene matches. The CDR3 spans 18 residues. Germline V lookup: CDR1 MNHEY, CDR2 SVGEGT. The CDR3 DNA sequence: TGTGCCAGCATCCCCGAGGGGCTTAGCGGGTATTTCACAGATACGCAGTATTTT. The encoded protein is CASIPEGLSGYFTDTQYF.

The genes are TRBV7-2 and TRBJ2-5; no clear D gene. There are 12 residues in the CDR3. Between the trimmed V and J ends, which lost 6 bases and 7 bases, there was a span of 12 bases. Germline CDR1 is SGHTA and CDR2 is FQGNSA. CDR3 coding DNA: TGTGCCAGCAGTCTAGGTTGGGTGACCCAGTACTTC. Protein: CASSLGWVTQYF.

This clonotype showed up just a few times. CDR3 protein: CASSLNPGPYGYTF. The CDR3 DNA reads TGTGCCAGCAGCTTAAACCCAGGGCCCTATGGCTACACCTTC. The V gene is TRBV7-2, the J gene TRBJ1-2; the D gene is possibly TRBD1 (5 bases). CDR1 SGHTA and CDR2 FQGNSA come from the germline V gene. This CDR3 is 14 amino acids long. Trimming shortened V by 2 bases and J by 4 bases, and 11 bases separated the two germline ends.

This clonotype appeared a few times. V is TRBV6-1 and J is TRBJ1-5, with D perhaps matching TRBD1 (6 bases). The CDR3 length is 13 residues. Germline loops: CDR1 MNHNS, CDR2 SASEGT. V lost 9 bases and J 4 bases, leaving 13 bases between the germline ends. CDR3 coding DNA: TGTGCCAGTAGGAGGACAGATAATCAGCCCCAGCATTTT. Translated: CASRRTDNQPQHF.

This clonotype came up once. The CDR3 sequence: CSARAYNEQFF. In DNA form, the CDR3 reads TGCAGTGCTAGAGCCTACAATGAGCAGTTCTTC. The rearrangement uses TRBV20-1 and TRBJ2-1; D not resolved. V shed 1 base and J shed 2 bases, with 0 bases lying between them. Germline lookup yields CDR1 DFQATT and CDR2 SNEGSKA (reference sequence). CDR3 length: 11 residues.

The J gene is TRBJ2-5, the V gene TRBV24-1, with D hard to call. CDR3 size: 13 residues. V lost 3 bases, J lost 4 bases, and 8 bases lay in between. CDR1 and CDR2 from the germline V gene are KGHDR and SFDVKD. In DNA, the CDR3 is TGTGCCACCAGTGATGGAATGATAGAGACCCAGTACTTC. It translates to CATSDGMIETQYF.

This clonotype appeared a single time. The V and J genes are TRBV19 and TRBJ2-2; 8 bases align to TRBD1. The CDR3 is 15 amino acids. Per the germline V gene, CDR1 is LNHDA and CDR2 is SQIVND (reference sequence). J was trimmed by 9 bases and V by 5 bases; bases with no gene match: 11. This CDR3 reads CASSPGTGGGRELFF. The CDR3 coding sequence is TGTGCCAGTAGTCCCGGGACAGGAGGGGGCCGGGAGCTGTTTTTT.

V gene TRBV7-2 combines with J gene TRBJ1-5; TRBD1 aligns across 7 bases. Per germline, CDR1 SGHTA and CDR2 FQGNSA. This CDR3 has 15 residues. After removal of 5 bases from V and 4 bases from J, the junction contained 8 bases not matched to a gene. CDR3 region: CASSTGDPLNQPQHF. The CDR3 nucleotides read TGTGCCAGCAGCACAGGGGATCCTCTTAATCAGCCCCAGCATTTT.

CDR3 in DNA: TGTGCTAGTGGTTTGGAAACAGGGGAAGCTTTCTTT. Translating it yields CASGLETGEAFF. The chain couples TRBV12-5 to TRBJ1-1, with a weak D call TRBD1 (6 bases). Germline values: CDR1 LGHNT, CDR2 FRNRAP. The CDR3 contains 12 residues. V gave up 1 base and J gave up 8 bases, with 8 bases separating them.

This sequence joins TRBV19 and TRBJ1-1; D is undetermined. The CDR3 runs to 13 residues. V lost 3 bases, J lost 0 bases, and 5 bases lay in between. Per germline, CDR1 LNHDA and CDR2 SQIVND (reference sequence). CDR3 protein: CASSISMNTEAFF. The CDR3 DNA sequence: TGTGCCAGTAGTATTAGTATGAACACTGAAGCTTTCTTT.

This clonotype was counted a few times. The chain couples TRBV30 to TRBJ1-1, with TRBD1 identical over 7 bases. With 8 bases clipped from V and 5 bases from J, the junction kept 8 bases outside the gene matches. The V gene's germline CDR1 is GTSNPN and CDR2 SVGIG (reference sequence). CDR3 size: 12 residues. The CDR3 sequence: CALRTGGTEAFF. DNA for the CDR3: TGTGCCCTCCGGACAGGTGGGACTGAAGCTTTCTTT.

The CDR3 DNA sequence: TGTGCCAGCAGTTTATCCGTACAAACCGGGGAGCTGTTTTTT. Translating it yields CASSLSVQTGELFF. The chain carries TRBV27 and TRBJ2-2, with D hard to call. The CDR3 runs 14 residues. The germline V gene has CDR1 MNHEY and CDR2 SMNVEV (reference sequence). V lost 0 bases and J lost 5, with 7 bases in between.

CDR3 sequence (DNA): TGTGCCAGCAGCCCTGGAGCAGATACGCAGTATTTT. Its translation is CASSPGADTQYF. The chain combines TRBV7-2 with TRBJ2-3, with D unclear. Trimming took 5 bases from V and 4 from J, leaving 7 bases between them. The CDR3 is made up of 12 amino acids. From germline, CDR1 is SGHTA and CDR2 FQGNSA.

This clonotype was picked up a small number of times. The chain links TRBV7-2 to TRBJ1-1; perhaps TRBD1 as D (5 bases). CDR3 length: 14 amino acids. V dropped 2 bases and J dropped 1 base, with 8 bases sitting between them. CDR1 and CDR2 (germline): SGHTA, FQGNSA. This CDR3 reads CASSLYRKNTEAFF. For the CDR3, the DNA is TGTGCCAGCAGCTTATACAGGAAGAACACTGAAGCTTTCTTT.

The rearrangement joins TRBV20-1 to TRBJ1-5; D is unclear. Germline-derived CDR1 and CDR2 are DFQATT and SNEGSKA (reference sequence). Trimming removed 6 bases at V and 4 bases at J, with 10 bases between. The CDR3 has 12 amino acids. CDR3 sequence reads: CSAPRPNQPQHF. The CDR3 nucleotides are TGCAGTGCCCCTCGGCCTAATCAGCCCCAGCATTTT.